Below are 18 T cell receptor beta chains sequenced from a single sample in a study of CXCR3-negative and CXCR3-positive naive CD8 T cells. The method, 5' RACE with UMI labels, was used to prepare the TRB cDNA libraries. Following a re-call of the 5' RACE reads, TCRdb has one entry per CDR3 protein and lacks DNA. The sample totals about 40,000 distinct CDR3 sequences. Sequenced: memory CD8+ T cells from blood. Source of these receptors: a human donor in good health. Some clones in this sample may be carry-over from other donors' samples.

The chain links TRBV7-9 to TRBJ2-5; there is no DNA to check the TCRdb D call of TRBD2. The CDR3 has 15 amino acids. Germline CDR1 reads SEHNR; CDR2 reads FQNEAQ (reference sequence). This chain's CDR3 is CASSLVLGTEETQYF.

This chain uses TRBV7-6 with TRBJ2-3; the TCRdb call, TRBD1, lacks DNA for checking. The CDR3 contains 18 residues. CDR1 SGHVS and CDR2 FNYEAQ come from the germline V gene. This CDR3 reads CASSLVSVDRRPTDTQYF. The full variable domain, rest sourced from reference TRBV7-6 and TRBJ2-3, is GAGVSQSPRYKVTKRGQDVALRCDPISGHVSLYWYRQALGQGPEFLTYFNYEAQQDKSGLPNDRFSAERPEGSISTLTIQRTEQRDSAMYRCASSLVSVDRRPTDTQYFGPGTRLTVL.

The V call is TRBV5-1, the J call TRBJ2-7; the TCRdb D gene call, TRBD1, has no DNA to confirm it. This CDR3 is built from 15 residues. The germline CDR1 and CDR2 sequences are SGHRS and YFSETQ. The chain's CDR3 is CASSSPTGVEDEQYF.

This chain connects TRBV7-3 to TRBJ2-7; TCRdb designates TRBD1, a call that cannot be tested without DNA. The germline V gene has CDR1 SGHTA and CDR2 FQGTGA. The CDR3 loop spans 13 amino acids. This CDR3 is CASSLLPGYEQYF. The full variable domain, completed using reference TRBV7-3 and TRBJ2-7, is GAGVSQTPSNKVTEKGKYVELRCDPISGHTALYWYRQSLGQGPEFLIYFQGTGAADDSGLPNDRFFAVRPEGSVSTLKIQRTERGDSAVYLCASSLLPGYEQYFGPGTRLTVT.

CDR3: CASSQDLTGVGVQPQHF. The chain couples TRBV4-2 to TRBJ1-5; TCRdb's assignment of TRBD1 cannot be checked, as there is no DNA. Germline V CDR1 and CDR2: LGHNA, YNFKEQ. This CDR3 region has 17 residues.

The rearrangement uses TRBV28 and TRBJ2-3; lacking DNA, the TRBD2 call made by TCRdb goes unchecked. Germline CDR1 is MDHEN and CDR2 is SYDVKM. The CDR3 consists of 15 residues. Here the CDR3 reads CASTPPSGVTDTQYF.

This chain joins TRBV6-2 or TRBV6-3 and TRBJ2-3. Germline V gives CDR1 MNHEY, CDR2 SVGEGT. The CDR3 totals 16 residues. CDR3 in amino acids: CASSYGLEISTDTQYF.

V usage is TRBV2 and J usage is TRBJ1-2. CDR3 length: 14 amino acids. Germline V CDR1 and CDR2: SNHLY, FYNNEI. The CDR3 is CASSEAPGKDGYTF.

The genes are TRBV7-9 and TRBJ1-2. CDR3 length: 15 residues. Germline V gene data show CDR1 as SEHNR and CDR2 as FQNEAQ (reference sequence). The CDR3 spells CASSVPLPYNYGYTF.

The chain employs TRBV7-3 and TRBJ2-1; with no DNA, the TCRdb D assignment of TRBD1 cannot be verified. This CDR3 has 14 residues. In germline, CDR1 is SGHTA, CDR2 FQGTGA. CDR3 residues: CASSLDGGANEQFF. Variable domain in full (rest from reference TRBV7-3 and TRBJ2-1): GAGVSQTPSNKVTEKGKYVELRCDPISGHTALYWYRQSLGQGPEFLIYFQGTGAADDSGLPNDRFFAVRPEGSVSTLKIQRTERGDSAVYLCASSLDGGANEQFFGPGTRLTVL.

Its frequency marks this clonotype as medium-sized. The V gene is TRBV23-1, the J gene TRBJ2-7. TRBV23-1 carries the ORF label, with uncertain function. The CDR3 is 11 amino acids. CDR3 loop: CASSRSYEQYF.

CDR3 loop: CASSIGVSSYNEQFF. This rearrangement joins TRBV25-1 to TRBJ2-1. The CDR3 sequence is 15 residues long. Germline V CDR1 and CDR2: MGHDK, SYGVNS.

The rearrangement uses TRBV10-3 and TRBJ2-3; absent DNA, TCRdb's TRBD2 call cannot be checked. CDR3 size: 14 residues. Germline CDR1 reads ENHRY; CDR2 reads SYGVKD. The CDR3 sequence is CATKGLAGTDTQYF.

V usage is TRBV20-1 and J usage is TRBJ1-1; the D gene TCRdb calls, TRBD1, cannot be checked with no DNA. CDR3 length equals 13 residues. Germline V gives CDR1 DFQATT, CDR2 SNEGSKA (reference sequence). The CDR3 reads CSARDPGGTQAFF.

V usage is TRBV29-1 and J usage is TRBJ2-3; absent DNA, TCRdb's TRBD2 call cannot be checked. This CDR3 region has 16 residues. Germline V gene data show CDR1 as SQVTM and CDR2 as ANQGSEA. CDR3 in amino acids: CSVEDPSGGISDTQYF.

The chain couples TRBV6-2 or TRBV6-3 to TRBJ2-1; TCRdb proposes TRBD1, but this gene call is untestable without DNA. This CDR3 spans 17 amino acids. The germline V gene encodes CDR1 MNHEY and CDR2 SVGEGT. CDR3 region: CASSYTNPGAAYNEQFF.

The chain is built from TRBV2 and TRBJ2-7; the TCRdb call, TRBD1, lacks DNA for checking. The germline CDR1 and CDR2 sequences are SNHLY and FYNNEI. The CDR3 totals 15 residues. CDR3 amino acids: CASSDQGMGVYEQYF.

V gene TRBV12-3 or TRBV12-4 combines with J gene TRBJ2-5; the TCRdb D gene call, TRBD2, has no DNA to confirm it. The CDR3 length is 13 residues. The CDR3 protein is CASSLLGGETQYF.